The T cell receptor beta chain under discussion was sequenced for a study of cytomegalovirus exposure and HLA in healthy donors (TCRdb year 2017). Looking at the study overall: In an earlier analysis of around 540 of the donors, 250 to 350 Gb of sequence data and roughly 100 million unique TCR beta sequences from about 180 million T cells were reported. The number of typed donors differed by locus: roughly 629-630 for A, B, C, DRB1 and DQB1; approximately 520 for DQA1; some 590 for DPA1; and roughly 450 for DPB1. A later analysis re-examined previously published TCR beta repertoires from just over 650 donors and added high-resolution HLA genotyping to investigate patterns of TCR occurrence. Class I and class II HLA loci were covered by the typing at four-digit resolution. The T cell repertoires of 666 subjects were profiled by immunosequencing and related to cytomegalovirus serostatus. Four to six DR-DQ haplotypes were handled as single units for association and clustering because linkage in the cohort was strong. All discovery cohort repertoires had been generated using a single sequencing platform. Alongside the repertoire data, information on donor age, sex, ethnicity and CMV serostatus was compiled. In a later genetic analysis, genome-wide SNP genotypes for about three fifths of the roughly 670 donors were used, and that subset was treated as a discovery cohort. Besides the first cohort of about 730 subjects, a separate validation cohort made up of roughly 130 different subjects was used. To decide whether each TCR beta V gene segment behaved as functional or pseudogenic, an earlier analysis of 587 of the donors relied on high-throughput TCR beta sequencing. Across 398 genotyped donors of the cohort, an average of about 240,000 unique TCR beta nucleotide sequences per donor were sequenced, and approximately 17% of those sequences were non-productive. The aim of the study was to test whether cataloging public T cell receptors could identify signatures of past pathogen exposure. Among the roughly 400 genotyped donors, approximately 81% belonged to the genetic ancestry cluster associated with self-reported Caucasian donors. About 330 gigabases of sequencing data and tens of millions of unique TCR sequences made up an early release that covered approximately 650 HLA-typed donors. In the later analysis, no new phenotypic data were used to find candidate immune exposures; instead, reliance was placed on TCR beta sequences and their occurrence across donors. To predict cytomegalovirus infection status, the study brought together high-throughput TCR immunosequencing, statistical association of individual TCRs with disease status, and machine learning. Beyond this particular receptor, the publication reports: The classifier was reported to diagnose cytomegalovirus status with high specificity and sensitivity in both the original and validation cohorts. The authors suggested that the approach could potentially be extended to other disease states and immunological phenotypes. The study listed 170 or so TCR beta chains as associated with cytomegalovirus. The only immune exposure information available for the cohort was CMV serostatus. The presence/absence analyses assumed that sequencing depth was roughly uniform across donors, and that assumption may not be true. Some 15 rarely observed V segments, including chromosome 9 orphons, were excluded from the earlier analysis of several hundred of the donors because counts were too low. Because the 87-base-pair reads could not distinguish some IMGT-functional V segments, including TRBV6-2 and TRBV6-3, those segments were excluded. In an earlier analysis of around 600 of the donors, most TCR beta V segments were observed in productive rearrangements about 87% or about 30% of the time, broadly matching IMGT annotations. In a later analysis, most CMV-associated TCR beta chains were found to appear HLA-restricted, with HLA associations seemingly driven largely by CMV exposure. In vitro tests confirmed that a few of the cytomegalovirus-associated TCR beta chains recognize cytomegalovirus antigens. A further reported finding was that TCR beta sequences accurately predicted the HLA-A and HLA-B alleles for most subjects in the first cohort. Most TCR sequences were seen in very few donors, while some public TCRs were found in many individuals. Assigning TCR associations to individual alleles was difficult when HLA alleles, especially DR and DQ, strongly co-occurred. In a later analysis, around 17,000 TCR beta sequences were associated with specific HLA alleles at a false discovery rate of 0.05. A later analysis found that TCR association rates varied across HLA loci, with DRB1 alleles showing the most associated TCRs and HLA-C alleles the fewest. Compared with equally common non-associated chains, HLA-associated TCR beta chains in a later analysis were more clonally expanded and had lower generation probabilities. A later analysis reported that several top co-occurrence clusters appeared linked to parvovirus B19, influenza, CMV and Epstein-Barr virus. Because HLA typing was unavailable for some donors at each locus, only the typed subset was used in association tests. A later genetic analysis associated a missense DCLRE1C variant with V-gene and J-gene trimming of TCR beta chains, and an independent cohort replicated the association. This cohort had only TCR beta chains sequenced, and the lack of alpha or paired-chain data limited which features could be detected. In a later genetic analysis, fewer N-insertions in productive TCRs were reported among donors in an Asian-associated ancestry cluster than the 666-donor mean. A cluster of highly shared sequence variants was judged likely to represent a technical artifact of the sequencing pipeline. Linkage disequilibrium might explain the correlated functional status among segregating V segments, but an unknown experimental factor could not be ruled out.

Trimming at the junction amounts to 3 bases on V and 0 bases on J, and the germline ends lie 9 bases apart. The cysteine opens and the phenylalanine closes a CDR3 of 16 amino acids. The kept DNA is CDR3 alone, 48 bases in frame from the first base. The CDR1 and CDR2 encoded by the germline V gene (reference sequence) are LNHNV and YYDKDF. The cohort was made up of 666 healthy bone marrow donors. At the time of sampling, every cohort member was nominally healthy, though immune exposures that went unrecorded were likely present. CMV serostatus was positive for roughly 290 and negative for about 55% of the roughly 670 cohort members, and was not recorded for this donor. Every donor gave a peripheral blood sample, and the peripheral blood mononuclear cells from that sample were used for TCR beta sequencing. Genomic DNA extraction from the blood cell samples was performed with the Qiagen DNeasy Blood Extraction Kit.

About this clone: It has no known antigen specificity. No much larger clonotype is one base removed from it; base qualities were not supplied.

The method was the immunoSEQ multiplex PCR assay. For the multiplex PCR, a mixture combining 60 forward primers for TCR Vbeta segments and 13 reverse primers for TCR Jbeta segments was used. The CDR3 region of rearranged TCR beta genes was amplified from genomic DNA with a multiplex PCR assay. The Illumina HiSeq System was used to sequence the amplified TCR beta libraries as 87-base-pair reads. In the original analysis: In a later analysis, tens of millions of unique TCR beta chains were counted across the roughly 670 repertoires, and around 11 million of these chains were shared by at least two donors. A nearest-neighbor algorithm error-corrected the raw reads and collapsed the reads into unique sequences, merging closely related sequences to remove PCR and sequencing errors. To assign V, D and J gene segments, CDR3 sequences were aligned to IMGT reference sequences. For a sequence to be retained, a match of at least six nucleotides to both a V gene segment and a J gene segment was required. Rearrangements were called productive when the CDR3 lacked stop codons and stayed in frame with V and J; all others were non-productive. Following IMGT convention, CDR3 was defined as the stretch from the second conserved V-encoded cysteine to the conserved J-encoded phenylalanine. In an earlier analysis of around 570 of the donors, sequences lacking an unambiguous match to a single V gene segment were excluded. In an earlier analysis of about 590 of the donors, a V segment was called functional when productive rearrangements were above 56.7%, and segregating when the standard deviation between donors exceeded 5%. A statistical classification framework was developed to diagnose cytomegalovirus status using the catalog of TCR beta chain sequences. A later analysis assigned V and J genes by comparing TCR nucleotide sequences with IMGT/GENE-DB human TR gene sequences. In a later analysis, CDR3 sequences and most-parsimonious VDJ recombination scenarios were assigned using the TCRdist pipeline. A later analysis defined each TCR beta chain by its CDR3 amino acid sequence plus V-gene family, and excluded reads lacking a unique V-gene family. As a way to deal with suspected cross-contamination and a sequencing artifact, a later analysis dropped under 600 nucleotide sequences that were highly shared and had low generation probability. In a later analysis, a clonal expansion index for each public chain was calculated from normalized within-repertoire ranks of inferred template counts. A later analysis computed generation probabilities with a VDJ recombination model fitted to out-of-frame rearrangements, and checked the results against IGoR. In a later analysis, TCR-TCR, TCR-HLA and TCR-CMV co-occurrence was scored with hypergeometric tests, and a repertoire-size bias correction was applied to TCR pairs. A later analysis estimated false discovery rates by permuting HLA or CMV assignments 20 times. In a later analysis, co-occurring TCRs were grouped with DBSCAN, and TCRdist sequence similarity was added when clustering was performed within HLA-allele-positive subsets. For co-occurrence clustering, repertoires with fewer than 30,000 or more than 120,000 public chains were excluded, along with about five repertoires with anomalous nucleotide sharing. TCRdb re-hosts the immuneACCESS table, in-frame sequences only. Its copies lack some clones; in the studies checked, an unresolved V gene accounts for under half of them, and the cause for the rest is not known. From that table come the V and J calls and clone size; the DNA was used to work out D and trimming. The sample table records more than 85,000 clones; approximately 64% of these occur just once. About 4.5% of the sample comes from the top ten.

Sequencing was carried out using PBMCs. The sequence came from a human donor in good health. Rearrangement joined TRBV15 to TRBJ1-6, with the D segment identity uncertain. The DNA sequence reads TGTGCCACCAGCAGGGGCGGGAGCTCCTATAATTCACCCCTCCACTTT. This yields the protein CATSRGGSSYNSPLHF.